This TCR beta chain was sequenced in a study of shared clonotypes between healthy human individuals. Points from the study as a whole: In having few donors, the study represented limited genetic and exposure-history diversity.

HIV-negative, healthy adults without recent acute infections or vaccinations were the donors. In the source study's methods: Junction-only immunoSEQ sequences carried no quality scores, so filtering differed. The table came from immunoSEQ multiplex PCR; TCRdb's copy has only in-frame clones and leaves some out. V and J calls and clone size are given by that table; D and trimming were obtained from the DNA. The sample yields some 2,000,000 clones, about 95% seen once. As concerns this clone: Its matching antigen is unknown.

The sequence was obtained from a man between 18 and 35 years old in good health. Sequencing was done on a sample of naive CD4+ T cells sorted from blood. Subset here: CD45RA+ positively selected.

In nucleotides, the CDR3 is TGTGCCAGCAGCCAAGACACCCTTGGGATATCTGGGGCCAACGTCCTGACTTTC. It codes for CASSQDTLGISGANVLTF. The rearrangement links TRBV4-2 to TRBJ2-6, with unresolved D. This CDR3 comprises 18 residues. Germline CDR1 reads LGHNA; CDR2 reads YNFKEQ. V was shortened by 0 bases and J by 1 base, with 13 bases between the two germline ends.